The 22 T cell receptor beta chains given below trace back to one sample, sequenced in a study of OX40 agonist ivuxolimab in advanced cancers. Some clones are missing from TCRdb's copy, which holds only in-frame ones; the method was immunoSEQ multiplex PCR. The table lists approximately 14,000 clones, about 90% of them singletons. The input for sequencing was CD4+ or CD8+ T cells sorted from blood, taken in a trial of the OX40 agonist ivuxolimab. The receptors were sampled from an adult with an advanced solid tumor such as melanoma, head and neck, liver or kidney cancer.

V and J are TRBV5-6 and TRBJ1-2; 7 positions agree with TRBD1. From germline, CDR1 is SGHDT and CDR2 YYEEEE. With 4 bases clipped from V and 2 bases from J, the junction kept 8 bases outside the gene matches. This CDR3 is 15 amino acids long. The CDR3 region has the DNA TGTGCCAGCAGCACCCCGGGACAGCTAAACTATGGCTACACCTTC. This codes for CASSTPGQLNYGYTF.

Worth noting for this clone: A junction end diverges from the germline sequence, so it may reflect a read error. The chain has TRBV10-3 and TRBJ1-1; D ambiguous. Germline CDR1 and CDR2: ENHRY and SYGVKD. The CDR3 contains 13 residues. The CDR3 sequence: CASSYSMNTEAFF. The CDR3 DNA reads as TGTGCCAGCAGTTACTCGATGAACACTGAAGCTTTCTTT.

This clone appeared once. The chain couples TRBV5-1 to TRBJ2-7; 7 bases match TRBD2. Losses at the gene ends were 2 bases for V and 3 bases for J; bases not matched to a gene: 2. Germline assignment: CDR1 SGHRS and CDR2 YFSETQ. The CDR3 sequence is 13 residues long. The CDR3 region has the DNA TGCGCCAGCAGCTTCGGCGGGAGCTACGAGCAGTACTTC. Translating it yields CASSFGGSYEQYF.

V usage is TRBV7-3 and J usage is TRBJ2-6; D gene unclear. Germline V gene sequence: CDR1 SGHTA, CDR2 FQGTGA. This CDR3 is 15 amino acids long. Trimming stripped 4 bases from V and 0 bases from J, with 7 bases between. The CDR3, as DNA: TGTGCCAGCAGCTCTAGAATCTCTGGGGCCAACGTCCTGACTTTC. This encodes CASSSRISGANVLTF. Using reference TRBV7-3 and TRBJ2-6 for the parts outside the CDR3, the full variable domain is GAGVSQTPSNKVTEKGKYVELRCDPISGHTALYWYRQSLGQGPEFLIYFQGTGAADDSGLPNDRFFAVRPEGSVSTLKIQRTERGDSAVYLCASSSRISGANVLTFGAGSRLTVL.

The chain recombines TRBV7-9 with TRBJ2-7, with a weak D call TRBD1 (5 bases). V lost 5 bases and J lost 5, with 16 bases in between. From germline, CDR1 is SEHNR and CDR2 FQNEAQ (reference sequence). This CDR3 is built from 14 residues. The CDR3 protein is CASSPSSGLDEQYF. CDR3 nucleotide sequence: TGTGCCAGCAGCCCGAGCTCAGGGTTAGACGAGCAGTACTTC.

Concerning this clone itself: This sample also contains other DNA sequences that code for the same CDR3. This sequence joins TRBV9 and TRBJ2-3, with D perhaps matching TRBD2 (6 bases). The CDR3 is 15 residues long. The V gene's germline CDR1 is SGDLS and CDR2 YYNGEE. Trimming removed 0 bases at V and 3 bases at J, with 11 bases between. The CDR3: CASSVVGAGTDTQYF. The CDR3 region has the DNA TGTGCCAGCAGCGTAGTAGGGGCGGGGACAGATACGCAGTATTTT.

The gene calls are TRBV7-9 and TRBJ2-1; D possibly uses TRBD1 or TRBD2 (5 bases each). CDR1 is SEHNR, CDR2 FQNEAQ, per germline (reference sequence). Deletions cut 0 bases from V and 6 bases from J, with 12 bases between. The CDR3 is made up of 15 amino acids. The CDR3 spells CASSLAGTVGNEQFF. CDR3 sequence (DNA): TGTGCCAGCAGCTTAGCGGGGACGGTCGGCAATGAGCAGTTCTTC. The variable domain in full, with the rest retrieved from reference TRBV7-9 and TRBJ2-1, is DTGVSQNPRHKITKRGQNVTFRCDPISEHNRLYWYRQTLGQGPEFLTYFQNEAQLEKSRLLSDRFSAERPKGSFSTLEIQRTEQGDSAMYLCASSLAGTVGNEQFFGPGTRLTVL.

This clone is medium-sized. Other DNA sequences within the sample encode an identical CDR3. V gene TRBV7-3 combines with J gene TRBJ2-3; weak D call: TRBD1 (6 bases). The CDR3 consists of 15 residues. The germline V gene has CDR1 SGHTA and CDR2 FQGTGA. V was cut by 5 bases and J by 4 bases, with 16 bases left in between. CDR3 amino acids: CASSPDSGGSDTQYF. The CDR3 DNA reads TGTGCCAGCAGCCCGGACAGTGGAGGATCAGATACGCAGTATTTT.

The chain carries TRBV30 and TRBJ2-7; TRBD1 matches 11 bases. V was pared by 8 bases and J by 5 bases, with 11 bases of the junction left unmatched. Germline V gives CDR1 GTSNPN, CDR2 SVGIG (reference sequence). This CDR3 contains 14 residues. The CDR3 loop is CASSPDRGLDEQYF. Written as DNA, the CDR3 is TGTGCCAGCAGCCCGGACAGGGGGCTTGACGAGCAGTACTTC. Variable domain in full (rest from reference TRBV30 and TRBJ2-7): SQTIHQWPATLVQPVGSPLSLECTVEGTSNPNLYWYRQAAGRGLQLLFYSVGIGQISSEVPQNLSASRPQDRQFILSSKKLLLSDSGFYLCASSPDRGLDEQYFGPGTRLTVT.

The V call is TRBV9, the J call TRBJ2-2, with 8 positions matching TRBD2. V was clipped by 5 bases and J by 6 bases; unmatched bases: 3. The CDR3 extends over 13 amino acids. Germline V gives CDR1 SGDLS, CDR2 YYNGEE. Written as DNA, the CDR3 is TGTGCCAGCAGGGGCGGGAGGCCCGGGGAGCTGTTTTTT. This gives the protein CASRGGRPGELFF.

The genes are TRBV6-5 and TRBJ1-5, with D maybe TRBD1 (5 bases). V was pared by 6 bases and J by 0 bases, with 12 bases between. The germline gives CDR1 MNHEY, CDR2 SVGAGI. The CDR3 spans 15 residues. CDR3: CASRGSGYSNQPQHF. The CDR3 coding sequence is TGTGCCAGCAGAGGATCAGGGTATAGCAATCAGCCCCAGCATTTT.

V usage is TRBV2 and J usage is TRBJ2-1; TRBD2 agrees at 8 bases. The CDR3 extends over 13 amino acids. V gave up 7 bases and J gave up 8 bases; unmatched junction bases: 7. From germline, CDR1 is SNHLY and CDR2 FYNNEI. The CDR3 here is CASTGTSYDEQFF. The CDR3 nucleotides are TGTGCCAGCACCGGGACTAGTTACGATGAGCAGTTCTTC.

The V gene is TRBV10-3, the J gene TRBJ2-7; unclear D gene. From germline, CDR1 is ENHRY and CDR2 SYGVKD. Deletions cut 2 bases from V and 0 bases from J, with 8 bases between. This CDR3 region has 14 residues. The CDR3 DNA reads as TGTGCCATCAGTGAGGAGACGGACTCCTACGAGCAGTACTTC. It specifies CAISEETDSYEQYF.

The chain couples TRBV13 to TRBJ2-7; D is ambiguous. Trimming removed 5 bases from V and 3 bases from J, with 8 bases in between. This CDR3 spans 12 amino acids. Germline values: CDR1 PRHDT, CDR2 FYEKMQ (reference sequence). CDR3 nucleotide sequence: TGTGCCAGCAGCATTATAGACTACGAGCAGTACTTC. This translates into CASSIIDYEQYF.

The rearrangement links TRBV4-3 to TRBJ2-1; D is perhaps TRBD1 or TRBD2 (5 bases each). The CDR3 is made up of 15 amino acids. Germline V gives CDR1 LGHNA, CDR2 YSLEER. Trimming shortened V by 1 base and J by 4 bases, and 11 bases separated the two germline ends. This CDR3 reads CASSQAGTAYNEQFF. In DNA, the CDR3 is TGCGCCAGCAGCCAAGCCGGGACGGCATACAATGAGCAGTTCTTC.

This clone was seen only once. This is likely a read error, given that the CDR3 carries no conserved phenylalanine or tryptophan at its end. The chain employs TRBV6-5 and TRBJ1-2; 7 bases map to TRBD1. From germline, CDR1 is MNHEY and CDR2 SVGAGI. The CDR3 runs to 14 residues. The junction had 6 bases not matched to a gene; V was cut back by 0 bases and J by 8 bases. The CDR3 DNA sequence: TGTGCCAGCAGTTACTCGAGGGGGCCAGGGGGCTACACCCTC. It codes for CASSYSRGPGGYTL.

This clone showed up just once. The chain joins TRBV2 to TRBJ1-3, with a tentative D call TRBD1 (6 bases). V was trimmed by 8 bases and J by 3 bases, leaving 17 bases between them. This CDR3 has 15 residues. CDR1 and CDR2 from the germline V gene are SNHLY and FYNNEI. CDR3 sequence reads: CASLSGGVIGNTIYF. CDR3 DNA: TGTGCCAGCCTCTCCGGGGGCGTAATTGGAAACACCATATATTTT.

This sequence joins TRBV4-3 and TRBJ2-2; D gene unclear. The CDR3 contains 14 residues. V was clipped by 0 bases and J by 6 bases, with 8 bases between them. The germline CDR1 and CDR2 sequences are LGHNA and YSLEER. This CDR3 is CASSQDLEPGELFF. Written as DNA, the CDR3 is TGCGCCAGCAGCCAAGATCTGGAGCCCGGGGAGCTGTTTTTT.

The table lists this clone with a count of one. The V gene is TRBV15, the J gene TRBJ1-5, with D unclear. The V and J ends lost 1 base and 4 bases respectively, with 5 bases between them. The CDR3 is 13 residues long. Germline-derived CDR1 and CDR2 are LNHNV and YYDKDF (reference sequence). The CDR3 nucleotides read TGTGCCACCAGCAGAGGTGCAAATCAGCCCCAGCATTTT. It codes for CATSRGANQPQHF.

The CDR3 coding sequence is TGTGCCAGCAGTGAAGAAGGCGGGACAGGGGAGGTGTACGAGCAGTACTTC. It codes for CASSEEGGTGEVYEQYF. The chain recombines TRBV2 with TRBJ2-7; 10 bases are shared with TRBD1. This CDR3 is 17 amino acids long. J lost 4 bases, V lost 1 base, and 10 bases had no gene match. Germline CDR1 is SNHLY and CDR2 is FYNNEI.

J is TRBJ1-2 and V is TRBV28, with a tentative D call TRBD1 (5 bases). The CDR3 spans 11 residues. Germline V gene lookup returns CDR1 MDHEN and CDR2 SYDVKM. V dropped 3 bases and J dropped 7 bases, with 6 bases sitting between them. The CDR3, as DNA: TGTGCCAGCAGTTTTGGGGGTGGCTACACCTTC. Translation: CASSFGGGYTF.

The V gene is TRBV4-1, the J gene TRBJ1-2; D is ambiguous. The CDR3 spans 14 residues. Germline CDR1 MGHRA, CDR2 YSYEKL. V was trimmed by 3 bases and J by 1 base, leaving 9 bases between them. The chain's CDR3 is CASSQDGYNYGYTF. CDR3 DNA: TGCGCCAGCAGCCAGGACGGATATAACTATGGCTACACCTTC.